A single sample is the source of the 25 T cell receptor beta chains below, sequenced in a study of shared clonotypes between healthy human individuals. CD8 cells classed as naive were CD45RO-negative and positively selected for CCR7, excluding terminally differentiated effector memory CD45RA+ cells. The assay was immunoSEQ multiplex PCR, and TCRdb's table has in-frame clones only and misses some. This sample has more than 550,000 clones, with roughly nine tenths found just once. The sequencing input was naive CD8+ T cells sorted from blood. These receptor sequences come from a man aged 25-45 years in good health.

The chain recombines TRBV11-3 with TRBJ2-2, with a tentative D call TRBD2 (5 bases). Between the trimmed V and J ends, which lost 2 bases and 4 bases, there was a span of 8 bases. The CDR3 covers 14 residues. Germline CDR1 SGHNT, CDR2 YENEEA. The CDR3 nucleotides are TGTGCCAGCAGCTTACTAGCAGGCACCGGGGAGCTGTTTTTT. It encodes CASSLLAGTGELFF.

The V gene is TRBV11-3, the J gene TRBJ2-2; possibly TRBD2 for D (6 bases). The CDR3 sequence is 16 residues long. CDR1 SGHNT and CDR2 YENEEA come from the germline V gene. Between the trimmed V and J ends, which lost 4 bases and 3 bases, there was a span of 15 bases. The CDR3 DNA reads TGTGCCAGCAGCTCCCCCGGGATAGCGGACACCGGGGAGCTGTTTTTT. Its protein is CASSSPGIADTGELFF.

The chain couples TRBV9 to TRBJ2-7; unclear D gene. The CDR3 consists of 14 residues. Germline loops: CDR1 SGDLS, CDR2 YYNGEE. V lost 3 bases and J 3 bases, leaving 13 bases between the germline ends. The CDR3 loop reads CASSGQDGYYEQYF. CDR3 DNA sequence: TGTGCCAGCAGCGGGCAGGACGGCTACTACGAGCAGTACTTC.

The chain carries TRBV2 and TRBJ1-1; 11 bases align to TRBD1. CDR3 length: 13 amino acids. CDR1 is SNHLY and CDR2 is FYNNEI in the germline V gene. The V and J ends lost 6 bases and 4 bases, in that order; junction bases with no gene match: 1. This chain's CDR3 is CASRGTGGTEAFF. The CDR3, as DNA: TGTGCCAGCAGAGGGACAGGGGGCACTGAAGCTTTCTTT.

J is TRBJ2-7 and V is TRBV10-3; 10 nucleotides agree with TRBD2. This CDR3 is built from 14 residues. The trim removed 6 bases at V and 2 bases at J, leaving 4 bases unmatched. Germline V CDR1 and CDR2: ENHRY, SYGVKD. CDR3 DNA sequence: TGTGCCATCAGAACTAGCGGGATCGCCTACGAGCAGTACTTC. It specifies CAIRTSGIAYEQYF.

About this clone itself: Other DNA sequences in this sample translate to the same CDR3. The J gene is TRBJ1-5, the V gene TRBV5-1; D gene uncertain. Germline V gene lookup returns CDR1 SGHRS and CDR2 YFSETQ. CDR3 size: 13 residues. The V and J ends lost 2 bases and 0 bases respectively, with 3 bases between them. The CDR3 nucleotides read TGCGCCAGCAGCTTAGGTAGCAATCAGCCCCAGCATTTT. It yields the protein CASSLGSNQPQHF.

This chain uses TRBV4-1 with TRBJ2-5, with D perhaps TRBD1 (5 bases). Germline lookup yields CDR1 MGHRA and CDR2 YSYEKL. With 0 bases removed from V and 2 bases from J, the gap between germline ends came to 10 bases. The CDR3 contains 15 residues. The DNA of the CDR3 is TGCGCCAGCAGCCAAGATTCCGCAGGGCAAGAGACCCAGTACTTC. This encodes CASSQDSAGQETQYF.

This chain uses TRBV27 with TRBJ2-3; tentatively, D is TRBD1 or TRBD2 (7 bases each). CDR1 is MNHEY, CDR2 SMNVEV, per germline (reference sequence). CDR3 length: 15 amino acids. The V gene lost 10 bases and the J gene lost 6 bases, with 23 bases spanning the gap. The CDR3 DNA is TGTGCCACCACCCCCTTGGGGGAGGGGGCGGATACGCAGTATTTT. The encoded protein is CATTPLGEGADTQYF.

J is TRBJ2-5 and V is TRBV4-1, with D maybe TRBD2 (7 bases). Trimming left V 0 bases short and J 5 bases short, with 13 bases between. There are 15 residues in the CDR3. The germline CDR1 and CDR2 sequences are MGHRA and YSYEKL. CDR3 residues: CASSQDTGGAETQYF. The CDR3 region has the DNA TGCGCCAGCAGCCAAGATACGGGGGGCGCGGAGACCCAGTACTTC.

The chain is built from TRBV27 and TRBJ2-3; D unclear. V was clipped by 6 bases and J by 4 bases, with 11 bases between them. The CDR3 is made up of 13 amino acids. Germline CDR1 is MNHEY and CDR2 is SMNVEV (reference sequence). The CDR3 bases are TGTGCCAGCAGCTCAACTGGCCCAGATACGCAGTATTTT. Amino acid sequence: CASSSTGPDTQYF.

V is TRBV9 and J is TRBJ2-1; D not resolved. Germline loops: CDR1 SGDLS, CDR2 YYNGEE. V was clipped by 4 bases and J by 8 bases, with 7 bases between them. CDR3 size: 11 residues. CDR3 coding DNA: TGTGCCAGCAGCTACTCCCATGAGCAGTTCTTC. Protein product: CASSYSHEQFF.

In DNA, the CDR3 is TGTGCCAGCATTGATACCGGGACTAGCAGCTACGAGCAGTACTTC. It is translated as CASIDTGTSSYEQYF. V gene TRBV2 combines with J gene TRBJ2-7; 9 positions agree with TRBD2. V shed 7 bases, J shed 3 bases, and the junction held 10 bases outside the gene matches. CDR1 is SNHLY and CDR2 is FYNNEI in the germline V gene. This CDR3 has 15 amino acids.

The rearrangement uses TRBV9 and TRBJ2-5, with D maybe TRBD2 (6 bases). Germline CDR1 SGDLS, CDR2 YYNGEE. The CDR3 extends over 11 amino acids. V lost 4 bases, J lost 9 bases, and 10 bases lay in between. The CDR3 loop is CASSSRGSQYF. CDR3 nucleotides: TGTGCCAGCAGCTCACGGGGGTCCCAGTACTTC.

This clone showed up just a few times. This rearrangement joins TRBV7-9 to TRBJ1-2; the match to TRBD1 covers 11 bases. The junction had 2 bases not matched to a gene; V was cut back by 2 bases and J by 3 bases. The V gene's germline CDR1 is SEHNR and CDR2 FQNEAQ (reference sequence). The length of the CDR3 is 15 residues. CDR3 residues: CASSLSGQGDYGYTF. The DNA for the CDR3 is TGTGCCAGCAGCTTATCGGGACAGGGGGACTATGGCTACACCTTC. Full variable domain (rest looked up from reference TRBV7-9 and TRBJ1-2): DTGVSQNPRHKITKRGQNVTFRCDPISEHNRLYWYRQTLGQGPEFLTYFQNEAQLEKSRLLSDRFSAERPKGSFSTLEIQRTEQGDSAMYLCASSLSGQGDYGYTFGSGTRLTVV.

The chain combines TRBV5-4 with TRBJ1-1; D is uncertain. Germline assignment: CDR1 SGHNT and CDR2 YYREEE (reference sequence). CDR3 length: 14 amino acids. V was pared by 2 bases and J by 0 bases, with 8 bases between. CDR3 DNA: TGTGCCAGCAGCTTTCAGGAGATGAACACTGAAGCTTTCTTT. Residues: CASSFQEMNTEAFF.

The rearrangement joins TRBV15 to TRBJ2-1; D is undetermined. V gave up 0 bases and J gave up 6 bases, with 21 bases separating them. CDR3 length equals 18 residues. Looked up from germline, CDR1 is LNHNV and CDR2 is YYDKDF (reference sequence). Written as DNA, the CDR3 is TGTGCCACCAGCAGAGACTCCTTGGTAACTAACGCCCCCAATGAGCAGTTCTTC. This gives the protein CATSRDSLVTNAPNEQFF.

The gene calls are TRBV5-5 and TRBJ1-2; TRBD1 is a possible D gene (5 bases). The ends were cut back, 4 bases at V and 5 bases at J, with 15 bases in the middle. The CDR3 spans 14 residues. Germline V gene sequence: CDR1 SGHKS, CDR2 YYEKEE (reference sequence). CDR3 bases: TGTGCCAGCAGCGGGACGGGAGACTCATATGGCTACACCTTC. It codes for CASSGTGDSYGYTF.

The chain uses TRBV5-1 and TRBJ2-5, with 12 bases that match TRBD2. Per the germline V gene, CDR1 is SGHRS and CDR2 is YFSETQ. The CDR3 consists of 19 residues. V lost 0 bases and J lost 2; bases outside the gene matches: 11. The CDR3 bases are TGCGCCAGCAGCTTGGAGCAGATGGGACTAGCGGGTCCTCAAGAGACCCAGTACTTC. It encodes CASSLEQMGLAGPQETQYF.

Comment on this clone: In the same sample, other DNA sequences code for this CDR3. The CDR3 coding sequence is TGCGCCAGCAGCCAAGCTCTATACACCGGGGAGCTGTTTTTT. The encoded protein is CASSQALYTGELFF. The gene calls are TRBV4-1 and TRBJ2-2; D is ambiguous. The V end lost 1 base, the J end lost 3 bases, and 6 bases lay between the germline ends. The length of the CDR3 is 14 residues. Germline CDR1 is MGHRA and CDR2 is YSYEKL.

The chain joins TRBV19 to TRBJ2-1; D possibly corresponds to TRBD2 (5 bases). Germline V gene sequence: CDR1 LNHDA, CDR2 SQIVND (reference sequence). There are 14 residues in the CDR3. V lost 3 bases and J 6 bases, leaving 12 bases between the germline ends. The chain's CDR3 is CASSIRGVVNEQFF. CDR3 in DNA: TGTGCCAGTAGTATTCGGGGTGTGGTCAATGAGCAGTTCTTC.

The CDR3 protein is CASSRVEGGRYEQYF. The CDR3 DNA is TGCGCCAGCAGCCGAGTAGAGGGGGGGCGCTACGAGCAGTACTTC. V and J are TRBV4-1 and TRBJ2-7; the D gene is possibly TRBD2 (7 bases). Germline loops: CDR1 MGHRA, CDR2 YSYEKL. CDR3 size: 15 residues. V lost 4 bases and J lost 3, with 16 bases in between.

CDR3 region: CASSLGGGYYEQYF. In nucleotides, the CDR3 is TGTGCCAGCAGCTTAGGAGGCGGGTACTACGAGCAGTACTTC. This chain links TRBV7-6 with TRBJ2-7; a possible D gene is TRBD2 (5 bases). CDR3 length equals 14 residues. From germline, CDR1 is SGHVS and CDR2 FNYEAQ. V lost 1 base to trimming and J lost 3 bases, with 10 bases between them.

CDR3 residues: CASSLAGTSGRNEQFF. As DNA, the CDR3 is TGTGCCAGCAGCTTAGCGGGAACTAGCGGGAGAAATGAGCAGTTCTTC. This chain links TRBV7-9 with TRBJ2-1; 11 nucleotides line up with TRBD2. Per the germline V gene, CDR1 is SEHNR and CDR2 is FQNEAQ (reference sequence). The CDR3 runs 16 residues. V shed 0 bases and J 7 bases; nucleotides not matched to a gene: 5.

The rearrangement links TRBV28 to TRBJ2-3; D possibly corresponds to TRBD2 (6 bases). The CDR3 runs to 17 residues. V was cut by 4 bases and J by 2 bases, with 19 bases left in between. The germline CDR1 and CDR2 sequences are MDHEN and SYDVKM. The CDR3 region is CASSSGDFSSITDTQYF. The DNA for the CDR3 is TGTGCCAGCAGTTCGGGGGACTTTTCTTCCATCACAGATACGCAGTATTTT.

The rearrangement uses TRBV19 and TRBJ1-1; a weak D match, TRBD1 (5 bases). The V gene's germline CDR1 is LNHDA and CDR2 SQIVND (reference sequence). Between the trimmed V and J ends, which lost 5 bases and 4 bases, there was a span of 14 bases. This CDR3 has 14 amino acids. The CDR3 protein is CASSLQEGTTEAFF. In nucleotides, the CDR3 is TGTGCCAGTAGTCTACAGGAGGGCACCACTGAAGCTTTCTTT.